The 12 T cell receptor beta chains presented below share a single source sample, sequenced in a study of blood T cells in healthy people across ages. For the second PCR, which ran for roughly 7 to 11 cycles, a sample-barcoded 5' primer and a J-beta primer mix were used. Each CDR3 protein is one row after TCRdb ran MiXCR on the 5' RACE reads. The sample carries fewer than 800,000 distinct CDR3 sequences, about 21% recorded once. Input material: blood. The receptors here all came from a man aged 70-80 years in good health.

This clonotype was counted only a few times. The chain uses TRBV4-3 and TRBJ2-5; D is undetermined. Germline CDR1 is LGHNA and CDR2 is YSLEER. The CDR3 is 15 residues long. V was cut by 1 base and J by 2 bases, with 11 bases left in between. CDR3 DNA: TGCGCCAGCAGCCAAGTGGGTGGTCCTCAAGAGACCCAGTACTTC. It codes for CASSQVGGPQETQYF.

This clonotype was seen more than once but under ten times. CDR3 loop: CASSRTLRESSYNEQFF. The CDR3 DNA is TGTGCCAGCAGTAGAACCTTGCGGGAGAGCTCCTACAATGAGCAGTTCTTC. J is TRBJ2-1 and V is TRBV6-1, with 7 bases that match TRBD2. CDR3 length: 17 residues. The germline V gene encodes CDR1 MNHNS and CDR2 SASEGT. With 5 bases clipped from V and 0 bases from J, the junction kept 10 bases outside the gene matches.

The CDR3 DNA follows: TGCAGTGCTACCGAGACAGGGGGCTCTAACTTTGGCGAGCAGTACTTC. Residues: CSATETGGSNFGEQYF. The chain has TRBV20-1 and TRBJ2-7, with TRBD1 identical over 10 bases. The CDR3 is made up of 16 amino acids. Germline V lookup: CDR1 DFQATT, CDR2 SNEGSKA (reference sequence). V trimming: 4 bases; J trimming: 6 bases; junction bases outside the gene matches: 15.

This clonotype was counted between two and nine times. This sequence joins TRBV3-1 and TRBJ2-1; tentative D call: TRBD2 (6 bases). V dropped 1 base and J dropped 9 bases, with 10 bases sitting between them. Per the germline V gene, CDR1 is LGHDT and CDR2 is YNNKEL (reference sequence). The CDR3 totals 13 residues. DNA for the CDR3: TGTGCCAGCAGCCAAGCTGGACTATCTGAGCAGTTCTTC. It yields the protein CASSQAGLSEQFF.

This chain links TRBV20-1 with TRBJ2-5, with D hard to call. The DNA end is more similar to TRBJ2-7, so the J call may be wrong. This CDR3 is 11 amino acids long. CDR1 DFQATT and CDR2 SNEGSKA come from the germline V gene (reference sequence). CDR3 in amino acids: CSASVSYEQYF. Here the CDR3 DNA reads TGCAGTGCTAGCGTCTCCTACGAGCAGTACTTC.

This clonotype occurred a few times. V is TRBV18 and J is TRBJ1-5, with D maybe TRBD1 (5 bases). The V end was cut by 1 base, the J end by 2 bases, with 12 bases between. The V gene's germline CDR1 is KGHSH and CDR2 LQKENI. The CDR3 has 16 amino acids. CDR3 nucleotide sequence: TGTGCCAGCTCACCACTGGGGGAGGGAGGCAATCAGCCCCAGCATTTT. Its protein product is CASSPLGEGGNQPQHF.

This chain connects TRBV28 to TRBJ1-6; no clear D. Per the germline V gene, CDR1 is MDHEN and CDR2 is SYDVKM. This CDR3 has 12 residues. V lost 2 bases and J 9 bases, leaving 5 bases between the germline ends. Written as DNA, the CDR3 is TGTGCCAGCAGTTTAGAGCTTTCACCCCTCCACTTT. The encoded protein is CASSLELSPLHF.

The table lists this clonotype with many counts. J is TRBJ2-4 and V is TRBV20-1, with 7 bases fitting TRBD2. Germline V CDR1 and CDR2: DFQATT, SNEGSKA (reference sequence). This CDR3 has 14 residues. V was clipped by 6 bases and J by 3 bases; unmatched bases: 8. CDR3 bases: TGCAGTGCGGCTAGCGGTGTGGGCAAAAACATTCAGTACTTC. Protein product: CSAASGVGKNIQYF.

Only a few counts were recorded for this clonotype. The chain employs TRBV19 and TRBJ2-7; TRBD2 aligns across 7 bases. Germline trimming cut 1 base from V and 7 bases from J; bases unmatched to any gene: 13. Germline V gene lookup returns CDR1 LNHDA and CDR2 SQIVND (reference sequence). The CDR3 contains 16 residues. The CDR3 DNA is TGTGCCAGTAGTATAGTTGGAGTAGCGGGCCCGAGGGAGCAGTACTTC. Translation: CASSIVGVAGPREQYF.

The chain employs TRBV20-1 and TRBJ2-7, with D perhaps matching TRBD2 (6 bases). CDR3 length equals 13 residues. Trimming removed 0 bases from V and 7 bases from J, with 13 bases in between. Germline CDR1 is DFQATT and CDR2 is SNEGSKA (reference sequence). The chain's CDR3 is CSARDGTAGEQYF. The CDR3 DNA follows: TGCAGTGCTAGAGACGGGACGGCGGGAGAGCAGTACTTC.

This clonotype was picked up a small number of times. The rearrangement links TRBV20-1 to TRBJ2-1; D perhaps matches TRBD1 (5 bases). Germline-derived CDR1 and CDR2 are DFQATT and SNEGSKA (reference sequence). V was pared by 2 bases and J by 5 bases, with 16 bases between. The CDR3 sequence is 15 residues long. CDR3 protein: CSARSPGAGNNEQFF. The CDR3 DNA is TGCAGTGCTAGATCCCCTGGGGCAGGAAACAATGAGCAGTTCTTC.

This clonotype was counted only a few times. V gene TRBV20-1 combines with J gene TRBJ2-1; 9 nucleotides line up with TRBD2. V shed 1 base and J 1 base; nucleotides not matched to a gene: 20. The germline V gene encodes CDR1 DFQATT and CDR2 SNEGSKA (reference sequence). The CDR3 is 21 residues long. CDR3 sequence: CSARGGVGSGSRYESYNEQFF. The CDR3 DNA reads TGCAGTGCTAGAGGCGGAGTTGGTAGCGGGAGTCGGTACGAATCCTACAATGAGCAGTTCTTC.